These 32 T cell receptor beta chains share one sample of origin, sequenced in a study of blood T cell repertoires in COVID-19. Repertoires were generated with immunoSEQ multiplex PCR, while TCRdb's copy carries only in-frame clones and drops some. Here the sample spans around 360,000 clones, about 90% being singletons. Sequenced: peripheral blood. These receptors were obtained from a woman between 25 and 40 years old with COVID-19, enrolled during active disease.

The rearrangement links TRBV10-3 to TRBJ2-7; 11 bases align to TRBD2. Germline V gene sequence: CDR1 ENHRY, CDR2 SYGVKD. Germline trimming cut 10 bases from V and 2 bases from J; bases unmatched to any gene: 4. The CDR3 runs to 13 residues. CDR3: CATTSGRTYEQYF. The CDR3 DNA follows: TGTGCCACCACTAGCGGGAGAACCTACGAGCAGTACTTC.

This clone was seen a handful of times. In DNA form, the CDR3 reads TGTGCCAGCACCCGCCCTTCCGGAGAGCGGGGAGATACGCAGTATTTT. It yields the protein CASTRPSGERGDTQYF. This chain connects TRBV28 to TRBJ2-3; 7 nucleotides align to TRBD2. Per the germline V gene, CDR1 is MDHEN and CDR2 is SYDVKM. This CDR3 is 16 amino acids long. V gave up 7 bases and J gave up 5 bases; unmatched junction bases: 15.

The CDR3 sequence is CASSLWGTGNTGELFF. In nucleotides, the CDR3 is TGTGCCAGCAGCTTGTGGGGGACAGGGAACACCGGGGAGCTGTTTTTT. The chain recombines TRBV5-5 with TRBJ2-2; 8 bases agree with TRBD1. The CDR3 consists of 16 residues. Germline lookup yields CDR1 SGHKS and CDR2 YYEKEE (reference sequence). Losses at the gene ends were 1 base for V and 1 base for J; bases not matched to a gene: 3.

The rearrangement links TRBV9 to TRBJ1-4, with 8 bases that match TRBD1. This CDR3 has 15 amino acids. V gave up 0 bases and J gave up 7 bases; unmatched junction bases: 5. The germline gives CDR1 SGDLS, CDR2 YYNGEE. The CDR3 loop is CASSVVGQGAEKLFF. For the CDR3, the DNA is TGTGCCAGCAGCGTAGTAGGACAGGGTGCTGAAAAACTGTTTTTT.

This clone has more than one count but fewer than ten. The chain recombines TRBV7-6 with TRBJ1-5; TRBD1 is a possible D gene (6 bases). Deletions cut 1 base from V and 7 bases from J, with 20 bases between. The germline gives CDR1 SGHVS, CDR2 FNYEAQ. The CDR3 is 17 residues long. The CDR3 DNA reads as TGTGCCAGCAGCTTAGGAGTGGGCAGGGGCGCTGGCCAGCCCCAGCATTTT. Its translation is CASSLGVGRGAGQPQHF.

The V gene is TRBV7-9, the J gene TRBJ1-1, with 8 bases lining up with TRBD1. The CDR3 covers 12 residues. V lost 10 bases to trimming and J lost 6 bases; unmatched junction nucleotides: 7. CDR1 and CDR2 from the germline V gene are SEHNR and FQNEAQ (reference sequence). Written as DNA, the CDR3 is TGTGCCACCGCGAGGACAGGGCCTGAAGCTTTCTTT. Translating it yields CATARTGPEAFF.

This chain connects TRBV27 to TRBJ2-3, with 12 bases identical to TRBD2. V dropped 6 bases and J dropped 4; count of bases not matched to a gene: 8. Per germline, CDR1 MNHEY and CDR2 SMNVEV (reference sequence). The length of the CDR3 is 16 residues. CDR3 nucleotide sequence: TGTGCCAGCAGAAGCAGGACTAGCGGGACTCCAGATACGCAGTATTTT. It specifies CASRSRTSGTPDTQYF.

The rearrangement uses TRBV5-1 and TRBJ2-7; 10 nucleotides agree with TRBD2. CDR1 and CDR2 from the germline V gene are SGHRS and YFSETQ. The CDR3 loop spans 14 amino acids. After removal of 4 bases from V and 4 bases from J, the junction contained 5 bases not matched to a gene. CDR3 in DNA: TGCGCCAGCAGCCTAGCGGGAGTAGGGTACGAGCAGTACTTC. Translation: CASSLAGVGYEQYF.

This clone showed up just once. The sample contains more than one DNA sequence encoding this CDR3. V usage is TRBV19 and J usage is TRBJ2-3; no reliable D call. Trimming removed 4 bases from V and 3 bases from J, with 5 bases in between. CDR1 and CDR2 from the germline V gene are LNHDA and SQIVND (reference sequence). The CDR3 is 12 amino acids. The CDR3 DNA reads as TGTGCCAGTAGTACCAGAACAGATACGCAGTATTTT. It specifies CASSTRTDTQYF.

This chain connects TRBV18 to TRBJ2-2, with a weak D call TRBD2 (6 bases). Germline values: CDR1 KGHSH, CDR2 LQKENI. This CDR3 comprises 17 residues. The germline V and J ends were trimmed by 1 base and 2 bases, with 14 bases remaining between them. The CDR3 sequence is CASSPLGSGVNTGELFF. CDR3 DNA sequence: TGTGCCAGCTCACCACTAGGCTCGGGGGTTAACACCGGGGAGCTGTTTTTT.

The V gene is TRBV6-5, the J gene TRBJ1-5; the match to TRBD1 covers 7 bases. Germline CDR1 MNHEY, CDR2 SVGAGI. The CDR3 has 14 amino acids. With 7 bases clipped from V and 1 base from J, the junction kept 4 bases outside the gene matches. CDR3 sequence: CASTEGASNQPQHF. DNA for the CDR3: TGTGCCAGCACGGAGGGGGCGAGCAATCAGCCCCAGCATTTT.

CDR3 nucleotide sequence: TGTGCCAGCAGCCCCGCGCGGGCCCCCTACGAGCAGTACTTC. It encodes CASSPARAPYEQYF. The chain carries TRBV7-8 and TRBJ2-7, with D tentatively TRBD2 (5 bases). V was pared by 5 bases and J by 2 bases, with 13 bases between. Germline lookup yields CDR1 SGHVS and CDR2 FQNEAQ. The CDR3 runs 14 residues.

This chain connects TRBV5-4 to TRBJ2-3; maybe TRBD2 (5 bases). V gave up 1 base and J gave up 0 bases, with 12 bases separating them. CDR1 and CDR2 (germline): SGHNT, YYREEE (reference sequence). This CDR3 contains 16 residues. The DNA of the CDR3 is TGTGCCAGCAGCTTGAATGCGGGCGCTAGCACAGATACGCAGTATTTT. Translation: CASSLNAGASTDTQYF.

The genes are TRBV30 and TRBJ1-6; TRBD1 matches 7 bases. The V and J ends lost 0 bases and 8 bases, in that order; junction bases with no gene match: 4. Looked up from germline, CDR1 is GTSNPN and CDR2 is SVGIG (reference sequence). The CDR3 spans 14 residues. CDR3 sequence reads: CAWSVRQGDSPLHF. CDR3 sequence (DNA): TGTGCCTGGAGTGTGCGGCAGGGGGATTCACCCCTCCACTTT.

The chain combines TRBV30 with TRBJ1-1; D might be TRBD1 (6 bases). Trimming took 1 base from V and 10 from J, leaving 13 bases between them. Germline V CDR1 and CDR2: GTSNPN, SVGIG (reference sequence). This CDR3 comprises 12 residues. The CDR3 sequence is CAWSEQGVAAFF. Written as DNA, the CDR3 is TGTGCCTGGAGTGAACAGGGCGTAGCAGCTTTCTTT. Full variable domain (outside the CDR3, taken from reference TRBV30 and TRBJ1-1): SQTIHQWPATLVQPVGSPLSLECTVEGTSNPNLYWYRQAAGRGLQLLFYSVGIGQISSEVPQNLSASRPQDRQFILSSKKLLLSDSGFYLCAWSEQGVAAFFGQGTRLTVV.

This clone was picked up a small number of times. This sequence joins TRBV19 and TRBJ1-5; D is possibly TRBD1 (5 bases). Trimming left V 5 bases short and J 7 bases short, with 15 bases between. The CDR3 loop spans 14 amino acids. From germline, CDR1 is LNHDA and CDR2 SQIVND (reference sequence). The CDR3 protein is CASSRGEVGQPQHF. CDR3 DNA sequence: TGTGCCAGTAGTCGGGGGGAGGTCGGACAGCCCCAGCATTTT.

The CDR3, as DNA: TGTGCCAGCAGCTTAAGGACTAGCGGGAGTCCCTACAATGAGCAGTTCTTC. Translated, it gives CASSLRTSGSPYNEQFF. The V and J genes are TRBV7-3 and TRBJ2-1; 13 nucleotides line up with TRBD2. In germline, CDR1 is SGHTA, CDR2 FQGTGA. The CDR3 is 17 residues long. V shed 1 base, J shed 2 bases, and the junction held 2 bases outside the gene matches. Filled out from reference TRBV7-3 and TRBJ2-1, the complete variable domain reads GAGVSQTPSNKVTEKGKYVELRCDPISGHTALYWYRQSLGQGPEFLIYFQGTGAADDSGLPNDRFFAVRPEGSVSTLKIQRTERGDSAVYLCASSLRTSGSPYNEQFFGPGTRLTVL.

This clone was picked up a small number of times. The V and J genes are TRBV4-3 and TRBJ2-7; 9 bases map to TRBD2. The CDR3 has 16 residues. Losses at the gene ends were 1 base for V and 3 bases for J; bases not matched to a gene: 7. Germline CDR1 reads LGHNA; CDR2 reads YSLEER. The CDR3 region is CASSQVRLAADYEQYF. The DNA for the CDR3 is TGCGCCAGCAGCCAAGTGAGACTAGCGGCCGACTACGAGCAGTACTTC.

A single count supports this clone. V usage is TRBV5-1 and J usage is TRBJ2-3; 11 nucleotides align to TRBD2. Trimming at V came to 0 bases and at J to 5 bases, leaving 2 bases not matched to a gene. The germline gives CDR1 SGHRS, CDR2 YFSETQ. The CDR3 has 15 residues. The CDR3 nucleotides are TGCGCCAGCAGCTTGGAGACTAGCGGGAAAGATACGCAGTATTTT. This codes for CASSLETSGKDTQYF.

This clone was detected only once. The chain has TRBV29-1 and TRBJ2-7, with D possibly TRBD2 on 7 matching bases. Germline CDR1 and CDR2: SQVTM and ANQGSEA. This CDR3 has 14 amino acids. Deletions cut 6 bases from V and 1 base from J, with 16 bases between. The CDR3 spells CSVYDEGGSYEQYF. The DNA of the CDR3 is TGCAGCGTCTACGACGAGGGGGGGTCCTACGAGCAGTACTTC.

This chain joins TRBV5-5 and TRBJ1-6, with D uncertain. This CDR3 is built from 14 residues. Trimming took 2 bases from V and 6 from J, leaving 9 bases between them. Germline V gives CDR1 SGHKS, CDR2 YYEKEE (reference sequence). DNA of the CDR3: TGTGCCAGCAGCTTTTCCAGGATTAATTCACCCCTCCACTTT. As protein: CASSFSRINSPLHF.

The chain carries TRBV5-4 and TRBJ2-7; TRBD2 agrees at 12 bases. Trimming removed 4 bases from V and 1 base from J; junction bases left unmatched: 6. Germline values: CDR1 SGHNT, CDR2 YYREEE (reference sequence). The CDR3 has 16 residues. The CDR3 sequence is CASSPGGTSGSYEQYF. In DNA form, the CDR3 reads TGTGCCAGCAGCCCGGGGGGGACTAGCGGGTCCTACGAGCAGTACTTC.

This clone was counted a few times. This chain links TRBV6-1 with TRBJ2-1, with 9 bases that match TRBD2. The CDR3 runs 14 residues. The ends lost 3 bases at V and 9 bases at J; junction bases unmatched: 6. CDR1 MNHNS and CDR2 SASEGT come from the germline V gene. The CDR3, as DNA: TGTGCCAGCAGTGAGCCAGCGGGAGGCCTTGAGCAGTTCTTC. Its translation is CASSEPAGGLEQFF.

The chain has TRBV29-1 and TRBJ2-2; TRBD2 is a possible D gene (5 bases). Germline V gene lookup returns CDR1 SQVTM and CDR2 ANQGSEA. V lost 7 bases to trimming and J lost 4 bases, with 16 bases between them. The CDR3 length is 14 residues. CDR3 sequence: CSASLRGFTGELFF. DNA for the CDR3: TGCAGCGCCTCCCTTAGAGGGTTCACCGGGGAGCTGTTTTTT.

This clone was seen a few times. V usage is TRBV6-5 and J usage is TRBJ1-3; D gene ambiguous. V was trimmed by 0 bases and J by 0 bases, leaving 6 bases between them. The CDR3 covers 15 residues. Germline lookup yields CDR1 MNHEY and CDR2 SVGAGI. The chain's CDR3 is CASSYSGFSGNTIYF. CDR3 coding DNA: TGTGCCAGCAGTTACTCGGGCTTCTCTGGAAACACCATATATTTT.

In this sample, this clone turned up once. This sequence joins TRBV5-1 and TRBJ2-1, with D maybe TRBD1 (6 bases). The CDR3 runs to 15 residues. The germline V and J ends were trimmed by 4 bases and 3 bases, with 14 bases remaining between them. Germline assignment: CDR1 SGHRS and CDR2 YFSETQ. The CDR3 protein is CASSDGQGFYNEQFF. The CDR3 DNA reads as TGCGCCAGCAGCGACGGCCAGGGGTTCTACAATGAGCAGTTCTTC. The full variable domain, completed using reference TRBV5-1 and TRBJ2-1, is KAGVTQTPRYLIKTRGQQVTLSCSPISGHRSVSWYQQTPGQGLQFLFEYFSETQRNKGNFPGRFSGRQFSNSRSEMNVSTLELGDSALYLCASSDGQGFYNEQFFGPGTRLTVL.

The rearrangement joins TRBV9 to TRBJ2-1; 11 bases agree with TRBD2. CDR3 length: 17 residues. The trim removed 1 base at V and 3 bases at J, leaving 6 bases unmatched. Germline V gene sequence: CDR1 SGDLS, CDR2 YYNGEE. The CDR3 sequence is CASSVTSGSSHYNEQFF. CDR3 DNA sequence: TGTGCCAGCAGCGTAACTAGCGGGAGCTCCCACTACAATGAGCAGTTCTTC.

V and J are TRBV3-1 (or the pseudogene TRBV3-2) and TRBJ1-1; D possibly corresponds to TRBD1 (5 bases). The V gene lost 8 bases and the J gene lost 3 bases, with 10 bases spanning the gap. The CDR3 is 12 amino acids. Germline-derived CDR1 and CDR2 are LGHDT and YNNKEL (reference sequence). CDR3 residues: CASLSGYTEAFF. CDR3 bases: TGTGCCAGCCTTTCAGGGTACACTGAAGCTTTCTTT.

The J gene is TRBJ2-3, the V gene TRBV6-2 or TRBV6-3; D is uncertain. CDR3 length: 13 amino acids. CDR1 is MNHEY, CDR2 SVGEGT, per germline. V was shortened by 6 bases and J by 4 bases, with 11 bases between the two germline ends. The CDR3 spells CASSHLGPDTQYF. CDR3 bases: TGTGCCAGCAGCCACCTGGGCCCAGATACGCAGTATTTT.

The V and J genes are TRBV6-1 and TRBJ2-7; D possibly corresponds to TRBD1 (6 bases). The ends were cut back, 3 bases at V and 3 bases at J, with 15 bases in the middle. CDR1 is MNHNS, CDR2 SASEGT, per germline. This CDR3 comprises 15 residues. The chain's CDR3 is CASSERQELLYEQYF. The DNA of the CDR3 is TGTGCCAGCAGTGAGCGACAGGAGCTCCTCTACGAGCAGTACTTC.

As to this clone: The sample holds other DNA sequences that translate to the same CDR3. The V and J genes are TRBV5-1 and TRBJ2-5; D is unresolved. The germline V gene encodes CDR1 SGHRS and CDR2 YFSETQ. The CDR3 contains 11 residues. Deletions cut 7 bases from V and 3 bases from J, with 7 bases between. The CDR3 DNA follows: TGCGCCAGCCGACTGGAAGAGACCCAGTACTTC. It translates to CASRLEETQYF.

This chain connects TRBV3-1 (or the pseudogene TRBV3-2) to TRBJ2-3; D gene uncertain. The CDR3 spans 13 residues. V lost 2 bases and J lost 6, with 9 bases in between. Per the germline V gene, CDR1 is LGHDT and CDR2 is YNNKEL (reference sequence). The CDR3 sequence: CASSQNGEDTQYF. The CDR3 nucleotides are TGTGCCAGCAGCCAAAACGGAGAGGATACGCAGTATTTT.